This is a list of T cell receptor beta chains from one sample in a study of cytomegalovirus exposure and HLA in healthy donors. Assay used: immunoSEQ multiplex PCR; TCRdb lists only in-frame clones, some missing. The data hold approximately 45,000 clones, with 55% to 75% observed a single time. The sample taken for sequencing was PBMCs. The source of these receptors is a woman aged 30 to 39 in good health and CMV-seronegative. Each CDR3 is given without its conserved first and last residue. Size values are once, few and many counts, or a class for expanded clones, and some rows have none.

>.|TRBV4-2
ASSQHGTSQGEGTDTQY
>.|TRBV2
ASGPGQKRIQETQY
>.|TRBV19
ASSKRTSTQETQY
>once|TRBV5-1
ASSPGRTEETQY
>once|TRBV29-1
TSLIGTRDYHEQF
>medium-sized|TRBV6-1
ASSRTEENQPQH
>.|TRBV29-1
SVQTSGAPTGELF
>.|TRBV30
AWSVRGAGGDTGELF
>.|TRBV7-7
ASSLHPTGNTDTQY
>.|TRBV11-1
ASSGAGTGVVGKTEAF
>.|TRBV12-1
ASSRDRVVEQY
>few|TRBV28
ASSPPSGSYEQY
>.|TRBV6-5
ASGGQSINEKLF
>.|TRBV15
ATSRDLTSPILEF
>few|TRBV6-5
ASKRDRFMNTEAF
>once|TRBV11-2
ASSSTGPFTDTQY
>.|TRBV14
ASSQRIDGAF
>.|TRBV7-8
ASSLASRRGVLRSYEQY
>few|TRBV5-5
ASSWSGSPLH
>.|TRBV30
AWSDTVQGTDGYT
>once|TRBV28
ASSFPGLPLGQPQH
>.|TRBV6-5
ASSRTGDSNQPQH
>.|TRBV30
AWSVQGYEQY
>.|TRBV30
AAPGLAGPEGTGELF
>.|TRBV7-6
ASSPGTPYEQY
>.|TRBV27
ASSLGYSNQPQH
>few|TRBV2
ASSEVGWQTVYEQY
>.|TRBV5-6
ASSPKDWYEQY
>once|TRBV6-6
ASRDMTSQETQY
>once|TRBV4-2
ASSQVGGENQAF
>.|TRBV6-1
ASSERTGTPDTQY